One and the same sample provided the 13 T cell receptor beta chains below, sequenced in a study of blood T cells in healthy people across ages. A second PCR of 7 to 11 cycles used a sample-barcoded 5' primer and a J-beta primer mix. TCRdb itself ran the 5' RACE reads through MiXCR, one entry per CDR3 protein. The sample comprises approximately 1,700,000 distinct CDR3 sequences, roughly 43% of which are singletons, and more than 20% rests with the top ten. Material: blood. The receptors derive from a human donor in good health.

This sequence joins TRBV20-1 and TRBJ2-1; D remains unclear. Trimming shortened V by 5 bases and J by 4 bases, and 15 bases separated the two germline ends. Germline CDR1 is DFQATT and CDR2 is SNEGSKA (reference sequence). The CDR3 sequence is 14 residues long. CDR3 sequence reads: CSARSVLGYNEQFF. CDR3 DNA sequence: TGCAGTGCTCGATCCGTTTTGGGGTACAATGAGCAGTTCTTC.

This clonotype showed up just a few times. The chain employs TRBV10-3 and TRBJ2-3; 9 bases map to TRBD2. The CDR3 sequence is 14 residues long. The V and J ends lost 5 bases and 5 bases, in that order; junction bases with no gene match: 5. Germline CDR1 reads ENHRY; CDR2 reads SYGVKD. This chain's CDR3 is CAISTGLALDTQYF. The CDR3 DNA sequence: TGTGCCATCAGTACGGGACTAGCTTTAGATACGCAGTATTTT.

Only a few counts were recorded for this clonotype. The J gene is TRBJ2-1, the V gene TRBV5-1, with 9 bases lining up with TRBD1. This CDR3 spans 15 amino acids. The V segment lost 3 bases and the J segment 6 bases; nucleotides outside the gene matches: 7. Germline V lookup: CDR1 SGHRS, CDR2 YFSETQ. The CDR3 here is CASSSGQGSLNEQFF. The CDR3 region has the DNA TGCGCCAGCAGCTCGGGACAGGGTTCCCTCAATGAGCAGTTCTTC.

The CDR3 is CSARDCGQANYGYTF. CDR3 DNA: TGCAGTGCTAGAGATTGCGGACAGGCGAACTATGGCTACACCTTC. This chain links TRBV20-1 with TRBJ1-2; 7 positions agree with TRBD1. This CDR3 has 15 residues. The J segment lost 2 bases and the V segment lost 0 bases, leaving 6 bases of the junction unmatched. The germline CDR1 and CDR2 sequences are DFQATT and SNEGSKA (reference sequence).

The table lists this clonotype with a few counts. An end of the junction differs from the germline gene, which may be a read error. CDR3 DNA: TGTGCCAGTAGCGTGAGGGATACCTTCGGTGAGCAGTTCTTC. Encoded protein: CASSVRDTFGEQFF. The chain employs TRBV9 and TRBJ2-1; the D gene is possibly TRBD2 (5 bases). The CDR3 totals 14 residues. Germline CDR1 and CDR2: SGDLS and YYNGEE. Drawing the rest from reference TRBV9 and TRBJ2-1, the complete variable domain is DSGVTQTPKHLITATGQRVTLRCSPRSGDLSVYWYQQSLDQGLQFLIQYYNGEERAKGNILERFSAQQFPDLHSELNLSSLELGDSALYFCASSVRDTFGEQFFGPGTRLTVL.

This clonotype was counted between two and nine times. The J gene is TRBJ2-4, the V gene TRBV6-2 or TRBV6-3; 10 bases fit TRBD1. V lost 7 bases, J lost 7 bases, and 7 bases stayed unmatched. The germline V gene encodes CDR1 MNHEY and CDR2 SVGEGT. The CDR3 spans 14 residues. The CDR3 DNA follows: TGTGCCAGCAACAACCGGGGACAGGGGAACATTCAGTACTTC. This codes for CASNNRGQGNIQYF.

This clonotype was counted between two and nine times. The chain employs TRBV6-6 and TRBJ2-4; D is ambiguous. With the DNA end fitting TRBJ2-7 better, the J assignment may be wrong. Germline V gene sequence: CDR1 MNHNY, CDR2 SVGAGI (reference sequence). The CDR3 totals 15 residues. CDR3 residues: CASNFAGSIDDEQYF. The CDR3 bases are TGTGCCAGCAATTTTGCAGGATCGATCGACGACGAGCAGTACTTC.

Comment on this clonotype: This may be a read error, as it is one base from a much larger clone. The CDR3 here is CASSSTNQLCYEQYF. In nucleotides, the CDR3 is TGTGCCAGCAGTTCCACAAATCAGCTCTGCTACGAGCAGTACTTC. This chain connects TRBV6-5 to TRBJ2-7; D is unresolved. Germline V gene lookup returns CDR1 MNHEY and CDR2 SVGAGI. Trimming removed 4 bases at V and 3 bases at J, with 16 bases between. The CDR3 is 15 amino acids.

The chain couples TRBV7-9 to TRBJ2-5; D remains ambiguous. From germline, CDR1 is SEHNR and CDR2 FQNEAQ (reference sequence). This CDR3 is built from 16 residues. V lost 5 bases to trimming and J lost 5 bases, with 21 bases between them. The chain's CDR3 is CASSAPIDAVGETQYF. The CDR3, as DNA: TGTGCCAGCAGCGCCCCCATCGACGCGGTCGGTGAGACCCAGTACTTC.

The J gene is TRBJ2-1, the V gene TRBV7-9, with D hard to call. Trimming pared 5 bases from V and 6 bases from J, leaving 20 bases between. Germline CDR1 and CDR2: SEHNR and FQNEAQ (reference sequence). The CDR3 consists of 16 residues. The CDR3 coding sequence is TGTGCCAGCAGCCCCACTAAGGACCGGCTTGGCAATGAGCAGTTCTTC. The encoded protein is CASSPTKDRLGNEQFF.

The rearrangement joins TRBV6-5 to TRBJ1-6; 7 nucleotides match TRBD1. CDR3 length equals 17 residues. V dropped 2 bases and J dropped 5; count of bases not matched to a gene: 9. The germline V gene encodes CDR1 MNHEY and CDR2 SVGAGI. CDR3 DNA sequence: TGTGCCAGCAGTTACGCCGGGACAGCCCTTAATAATTCACCCCTCCACTTT. Translated, it gives CASSYAGTALNNSPLHF.

This clonotype was picked up a small number of times. The rearrangement joins TRBV2 to TRBJ2-3; no definite D call. V was clipped by 6 bases and J by 8 bases, with 6 bases between them. The CDR3 length is 10 residues. Germline CDR1 SNHLY, CDR2 FYNNEI. CDR3 sequence reads: CASSLTTQYF. CDR3 DNA: TGTGCCAGCAGCCTCACTACGCAGTATTTT.

The sample holds many counts of this clonotype. The gene calls are TRBV29-1 and TRBJ2-7; D might be TRBD1 or TRBD2, each matching 5 bases. With 7 bases removed from V and 0 bases from J, the gap between germline ends came to 7 bases. The CDR3 has 11 amino acids. From germline, CDR1 is SQVTM and CDR2 ANQGSEA. The CDR3 DNA follows: TGCAGCGGGGGGAACTCCTACGAGCAGTACTTC. As protein: CSGGNSYEQYF.